This T cell receptor beta chain was identified in a study of cytomegalovirus exposure and HLA in healthy donors. Study overall: Researchers previously reported finding 100 million or so unique TCR beta sequences from around 200 million T cells.

Primers for the PCR totalled 60 Vbeta and 13 Jbeta. TCRdb's copy holds only in-frame clones and misses some; the assay was immunoSEQ multiplex PCR. This sample carries 120,000 or so clones, about 80% of them seen once, and the ten largest clones take roughly 9%. This clone appeared a few times. V was clipped by 2 bases and J by 3 bases; unmatched bases: 9. The CDR3 contains 17 residues. The V gene's germline CDR1 is SNHLY and CDR2 FYNNEI. This chain uses TRBV2 with TRBJ1-4; 7 nucleotides match TRBD1. This clonotype was sampled from a woman aged 50 to 60 in good health and CMV-seropositive. Sequenced material: PBMCs. CDR3 protein: CASSERWTGVSNEKLFF. The CDR3 region has the DNA TGTGCCAGCAGTGAACGATGGACAGGAGTATCTAATGAAAAACTGTTTTTT.